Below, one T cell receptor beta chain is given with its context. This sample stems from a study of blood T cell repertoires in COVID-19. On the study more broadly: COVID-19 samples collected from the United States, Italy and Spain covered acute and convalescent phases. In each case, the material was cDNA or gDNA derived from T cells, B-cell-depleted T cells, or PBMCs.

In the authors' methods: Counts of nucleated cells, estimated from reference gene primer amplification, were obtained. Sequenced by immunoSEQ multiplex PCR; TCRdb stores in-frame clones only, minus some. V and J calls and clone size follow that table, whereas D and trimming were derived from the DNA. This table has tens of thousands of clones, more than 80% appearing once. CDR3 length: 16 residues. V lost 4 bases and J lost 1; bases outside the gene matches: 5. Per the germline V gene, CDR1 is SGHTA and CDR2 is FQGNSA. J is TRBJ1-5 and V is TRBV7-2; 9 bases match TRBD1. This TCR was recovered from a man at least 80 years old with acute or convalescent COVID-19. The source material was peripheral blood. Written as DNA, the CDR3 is TGTGCCAGCAGCTATACAGGGGGCTTCAGCAATCAGCCCCAGCATTTT. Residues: CASSYTGGFSNQPQHF.